This T cell receptor (beta chain) was obtained from a study of T cell changes during pregnancy in multiple sclerosis. Using immunoSEQ multiplex PCR, the repertoire was profiled, and TCRdb retains in-frame clones only, with some absent. The top ten clones hold under 0.85% of a sample with around 100,000 clones, 90% of them seen once. The CDR3 runs 14 residues. Trimming stripped 3 bases from V and 4 bases from J, with 12 bases between. CDR1 SGHDN and CDR2 FVKESK come from the germline V gene. The chain joins TRBV14 to TRBJ2-5; D may be TRBD1 (6 bases). The sequence came from a female donor in good health, enrolled as a control in a pregnancy study. Sequencing used peripheral blood, obtained in the second trimester of pregnancy. The CDR3 sequence: CASSQGRGRETQYF. The CDR3 nucleotides read TGTGCCAGCAGCCAGGGCAGGGGAAGAGAGACCCAGTACTTC. Supplemented by reference TRBV14 and TRBJ2-5, the full variable domain reads EAGVTQFPSHSVIEKGQTVTLRCDPISGHDNLYWYRRVMGKEIKFLLHFVKESKQDESGMPNNRFLAERTGGTYSTLKVQPAELEDSGVYFCASSQGRGRETQYFGPGTRLLVL.